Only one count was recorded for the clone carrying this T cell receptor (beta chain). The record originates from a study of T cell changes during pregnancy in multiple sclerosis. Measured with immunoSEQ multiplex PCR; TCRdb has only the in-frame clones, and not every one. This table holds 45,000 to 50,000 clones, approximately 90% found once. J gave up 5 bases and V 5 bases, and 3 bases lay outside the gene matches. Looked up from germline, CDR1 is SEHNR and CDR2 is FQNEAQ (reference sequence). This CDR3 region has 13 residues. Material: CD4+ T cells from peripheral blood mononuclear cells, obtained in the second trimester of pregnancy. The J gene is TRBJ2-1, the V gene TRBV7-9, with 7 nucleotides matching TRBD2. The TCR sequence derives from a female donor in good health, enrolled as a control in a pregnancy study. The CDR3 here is CASSHRGDNEQFF. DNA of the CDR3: TGTGCCAGCAGCCACCGGGGGGACAATGAGCAGTTCTTC.